The clone carrying this T cell receptor beta chain appeared many times. What it binds is unknown. These data originate in a study of T cells after yellow fever vaccination. The overall study: Preparation used SMART-Seq v4 Ultra Low Input for the low-cell-number fractions.

In making TCR cDNA, 5'RACE template switching added a universal primer site and UMIs to it. TCRdb re-called the 5' RACE reads with MiXCR, one entry per CDR3 protein. This table has about 47,000 distinct CDR3 sequences, around 7% appearing once. V lost 2 bases and J lost 5, with 12 bases in between. Looked up from germline, CDR1 is ENHRY and CDR2 is SYGVKD. The CDR3 has 14 residues. Overall study findings and caveats: Primary-vaccination clones mostly resurfaced post-booster (nearly 97% CD4, more than 80% CD8). Contamination by abundant bulk-population clonotypes could be present in FACS-sorted repertoires.

This receptor was identified in a man between 18 and 35 years old who received the YFV17D yellow fever vaccine. The sample here was CD8+ T cells sorted from PBMCs, taken approximately 15 days after the first yellow fever vaccination. This chain links TRBV10-3 with TRBJ1-1; TRBD1 might be the D (6 bases). CDR3 sequence: CAISETGSRTEAFF. The DNA for the CDR3 is TGTGCCATCAGTGAGACAGGGAGTCGAACTGAAGCTTTCTTT.